The clone carrying this T cell receptor beta chain was detected a few times. The antigen is not known. Per donor, one heparinised blood draw averaged approximately 120 mL. Sorted CD4+ subsets: naive, central memory, regulatory, stem cell-like memory (CD45RO/CCR7/CD25/CD127/CD95/CD27 panel). These data are taken from a study of beta chain features in type 1 diabetes. Study findings and constraints: Patients' naive, central memory and Treg TCRB repertoires seemed closer to one another than those of healthy donors. Among all four CD4+ subsets, Type 1 diabetes patients had TCRB CDR3s that were moderately but significantly shorter.

Investigators reverse transcribed all isolated RNA, so they sequenced expressed TCRB transcripts. Profiling relied on immunoSEQ multiplex PCR, and the TCRdb table lists in-frame clones only, not all of them. The sample lists hundreds of thousands of clones; about 14% were seen once. The CDR3 has 12 residues. CDR1 SQVTM and CDR2 ANQGSEA come from the germline V gene. Deletions cut 6 bases from V and 7 bases from J, with 15 bases between. Sequencing was carried out using naive CD4+ T cells from blood. The receptor comes from a man aged 18 to 30 with type 1 diabetes. This chain links TRBV29-1 with TRBJ1-2, with a weak D call TRBD1 (6 bases). Here the CDR3 reads CSVVQGSSGYTF. Written as DNA, the CDR3 is TGCAGCGTGGTACAGGGTAGTAGTGGCTACACCTTC.